The 20 T cell receptor beta chains listed next were all sequenced from one sample in a study of blood T cell repertoires in COVID-19. The assay was immunoSEQ multiplex PCR, and TCRdb's table has in-frame clones only and misses some. The sample consists of 110,000 to 150,000 clones, around 87% of them appearing once. Sequenced sample: peripheral blood. These receptors all come from a woman aged 40-49 years with acute or convalescent COVID-19.

The V and J genes are TRBV4-1 and TRBJ2-7, with D perhaps matching TRBD1 (6 bases). The V end lost 2 bases, the J end lost 2 bases, and 13 bases lay between the germline ends. Germline V gene lookup returns CDR1 MGHRA and CDR2 YSYEKL. CDR3 length: 15 residues. The CDR3 region is CASSQLRHRAYEQYF. In DNA form, the CDR3 reads TGCGCCAGCAGCCAATTGAGGCACAGGGCCTACGAGCAGTACTTC.

This sequence joins TRBV19 and TRBJ2-3; 10 bases line up with TRBD1. In germline, CDR1 is LNHDA, CDR2 SQIVND (reference sequence). The CDR3 consists of 15 residues. The V gene end was trimmed by 6 bases and the J gene end by 2 bases; junction bases not matched to a gene: 5. The CDR3 region is CASRLGTGDTDTQYF. The CDR3 region has the DNA TGTGCCAGTAGACTCGGGACAGGGGACACAGATACGCAGTATTTT.

V and J are TRBV19 and TRBJ1-5; D might be TRBD1 (6 bases). V gave up 3 bases and J gave up 8 bases, with 17 bases separating them. The germline CDR1 and CDR2 sequences are LNHDA and SQIVND (reference sequence). The CDR3 has 15 amino acids. CDR3 region: CASSMLATGPKPQHF. As DNA, the CDR3 is TGTGCCAGTAGTATGCTAGCCACAGGGCCGAAGCCCCAGCATTTT. Complete variable domain (other parts from reference TRBV19 and TRBJ1-5): DGGITQSPKYLFRKEGQNVTLSCEQNLNHDAMYWYRQDPGQGLRLIYYSQIVNDFQKGDIAEGYSVSREKKESFPLTVTSAQKNPTAFYLCASSMLATGPKPQHFGDGTRLSIL.

This sequence joins TRBV7-3 and TRBJ2-7, with TRBD1 matching 9 bases. V lost 4 bases and J lost 4; bases outside the gene matches: 8. CDR3 size: 15 residues. Germline V gives CDR1 SGHTA, CDR2 FQGTGA. In DNA, the CDR3 is TGTGCCAGCAGCTCCACAGGGGGCGCGGGTTACGAGCAGTACTTC. Amino acid sequence: CASSSTGGAGYEQYF.

The chain uses TRBV3-1 (or the pseudogene TRBV3-2) and TRBJ2-3; 16 positions match TRBD2. This CDR3 comprises 18 residues. Germline trimming cut 4 bases from V and 3 bases from J; bases unmatched to any gene: 7. Germline lookup yields CDR1 LGHDT and CDR2 YNNKEL (reference sequence). The CDR3, as DNA: TGTGCCAGCAGCCCGGGACTAGCGGGGGGGGACGGAACAGATACGCAGTATTTT. Its translation is CASSPGLAGGDGTDTQYF.

The rearrangement links TRBV6-2 or TRBV6-3 to TRBJ1-3; maybe TRBD1 (5 bases). The CDR3 has 15 residues. The germline CDR1 and CDR2 sequences are MNHEY and SVGEGT. V lost 1 base and J 0 bases, leaving 7 bases between the germline ends. CDR3 sequence: CASSYWGGSGNTIYF. The CDR3 DNA reads as TGTGCCAGCAGTTACTGGGGCGGCTCTGGAAACACCATATATTTT.

The chain joins TRBV5-1 to TRBJ2-5; TRBD2 aligns across 14 bases. V was pared by 0 bases and J by 5 bases, with 6 bases of the junction left unmatched. This CDR3 has 17 residues. Germline CDR1 and CDR2: SGHRS and YFSETQ. CDR3: CASSLATSGRALETQYF. CDR3 DNA sequence: TGCGCCAGCAGCTTGGCGACTAGCGGGAGGGCCTTGGAGACCCAGTACTTC.

The chain joins TRBV19 to TRBJ1-2; 11 bases map to TRBD1. CDR1 is LNHDA and CDR2 is SQIVND in the germline V gene (reference sequence). The CDR3 is 15 amino acids. The J segment lost 8 bases and the V segment lost 1 base, leaving 6 bases of the junction unmatched. The CDR3 nucleotides read TGTGCCAGTAGTATAGGAGGACAGGGGGCGACCGGCTACACCTTC. This codes for CASSIGGQGATGYTF. Full variable domain (outside the CDR3, taken from reference TRBV19 and TRBJ1-2): DGGITQSPKYLFRKEGQNVTLSCEQNLNHDAMYWYRQDPGQGLRLIYYSQIVNDFQKGDIAEGYSVSREKKESFPLTVTSAQKNPTAFYLCASSIGGQGATGYTFGSGTRLTVV.

The chain links TRBV10-3 to TRBJ2-5; 7 bases line up with TRBD1. The CDR3 extends over 15 amino acids. With 5 bases clipped from V and 2 bases from J, the junction kept 8 bases outside the gene matches. Germline V lookup: CDR1 ENHRY, CDR2 SYGVKD. CDR3: CAISKWTGSQETQYF. In nucleotides, the CDR3 is TGTGCCATCAGTAAGTGGACAGGATCACAAGAGACCCAGTACTTC.

The V call is TRBV11-2, the J call TRBJ2-1; 13 bases map to TRBD2. The junction had 10 bases not matched to a gene; V was cut back by 4 bases and J by 4 bases. The germline CDR1 and CDR2 sequences are SGHAT and FQNNGV. The CDR3 runs 18 residues. The CDR3: CASSSGTSGTIFYNEQFF. The CDR3 coding sequence is TGTGCCAGCAGCTCTGGGACTAGCGGGACCATCTTTTACAATGAGCAGTTCTTC. Supplemented by reference TRBV11-2 and TRBJ2-1, the full variable domain reads EAGVAQSPRYKIIEKRQSVAFWCNPISGHATLYWYQQILGQGPKLLIQFQNNGVVDDSQLPKDRFSAERLKGVDSTLKIQPAKLEDSAVYLCASSSGTSGTIFYNEQFFGPGTRLTVL.

The rearrangement joins TRBV15 to TRBJ2-5, with 9 nucleotides matching TRBD1. Germline CDR1 and CDR2: LNHNV and YYDKDF (reference sequence). The CDR3 extends over 16 amino acids. Germline trimming cut 4 bases from V and 3 bases from J; bases unmatched to any gene: 9. The CDR3 DNA reads as TGTGCCACCAGCACCAGGAGTTGGACAGGGGAAGAGACCCAGTACTTC. Translation gives CATSTRSWTGEETQYF. The whole variable domain, filled in from reference TRBV15 and TRBJ2-5, reads DAMVIQNPRYQVTQFGKPVTLSCSQTLNHNVMYWYQQKSSQAPKLLFHYYDKDFNNEADTPDNFQSRRPNTSFCFLDIRSPGLGDTAMYLCATSTRSWTGEETQYFGPGTRLLVL.

This chain joins TRBV4-1 and TRBJ1-1, with unresolved D. The CDR3 has 14 residues. V lost 0 bases to trimming and J lost 4 bases, with 9 bases between them. The V gene's germline CDR1 is MGHRA and CDR2 YSYEKL. The CDR3: CASSQETEITEAFF. The CDR3 DNA reads TGCGCCAGCAGCCAAGAAACGGAGATCACTGAAGCTTTCTTT.

The chain is built from TRBV11-2 and TRBJ1-5, with TRBD1 as a possible D gene (6 bases). V was clipped by 5 bases and J by 1 base, with 24 bases between them. The CDR3 is 19 amino acids. Germline V CDR1 and CDR2: SGHAT, FQNNGV. CDR3 DNA: TGTGCCAGCAGCCCCCATGTTCGGATCAGGGGAAGGAGCAATCAGCCCCAGCATTTT. Protein sequence: CASSPHVRIRGRSNQPQHF.

CDR3 bases: TGTGCCAGCTCATCGAATAACAGGGGGCTTTCCTACGAGCAGTACTTC. This sequence encodes CASSSNNRGLSYEQYF. V usage is TRBV18 and J usage is TRBJ2-7, with TRBD1 matching over 9 bases. V shed 5 bases, J shed 1 base, and the junction held 9 bases outside the gene matches. CDR3 length: 16 amino acids. In germline, CDR1 is KGHSH, CDR2 LQKENI.

The V call is TRBV10-3, the J call TRBJ2-7, with 11 bases matching TRBD1. CDR1 is ENHRY, CDR2 SYGVKD, per germline. The trim removed 8 bases at V and 2 bases at J, leaving 5 bases unmatched. The CDR3 is made up of 14 amino acids. This CDR3 is CAIGQGAKTYEQYF. The CDR3 region has the DNA TGTGCCATCGGACAGGGGGCGAAAACCTACGAGCAGTACTTC.

The chain links TRBV7-2 to TRBJ2-2; D gene ambiguous. The germline gives CDR1 SGHTA, CDR2 FQGNSA. This CDR3 contains 13 residues. The V end was cut by 5 bases, the J end by 1 base, with 5 bases between. Here the CDR3 DNA reads TGTGCCAGCAGCGACAAGAACACCGGGGAGCTGTTTTTT. It is translated as CASSDKNTGELFF.

In its sample, this clone was seen once. This rearrangement joins TRBV28 to TRBJ1-4; D not certain. The V end lost 5 bases, the J end lost 8 bases, and 18 bases lay between the germline ends. Per germline, CDR1 MDHEN and CDR2 SYDVKM. The length of the CDR3 is 15 residues. This CDR3 reads CASSALTEEGEKLFF. The CDR3 nucleotides are TGTGCCAGCAGTGCCCTGACCGAGGAGGGCGAAAAACTGTTTTTT.

This chain links TRBV5-1 with TRBJ1-5, with D possibly matching TRBD1 (5 bases). V was clipped by 4 bases and J by 0 bases, with 11 bases between them. The CDR3 consists of 15 residues. CDR1 and CDR2 from the germline V gene are SGHRS and YFSETQ. CDR3 DNA: TGCGCCAGCAGCCTCGACAGTTATAGCAATCAGCCCCAGCATTTT. Encoded protein: CASSLDSYSNQPQHF. The variable domain in full, completed from reference TRBV5-1 and TRBJ1-5, reads KAGVTQTPRYLIKTRGQQVTLSCSPISGHRSVSWYQQTPGQGLQFLFEYFSETQRNKGNFPGRFSGRQFSNSRSEMNVSTLELGDSALYLCASSLDSYSNQPQHFGDGTRLSIL.

The chain combines TRBV19 with TRBJ2-7, with 12 positions matching TRBD2. V was pared by 5 bases and J by 2 bases, with 10 bases of the junction left unmatched. The CDR3 is 17 amino acids. CDR1 is LNHDA, CDR2 SQIVND, per germline (reference sequence). The CDR3 DNA reads TGTGCCAGTAGTTCGAGACTAGCGGGGGCCCCCCCCTACGAGCAGTACTTC. Translation: CASSSRLAGAPPYEQYF.

The sample holds a few counts of this clone. The gene calls are TRBV12-5 and TRBJ1-2, with D perhaps matching TRBD1 (5 bases). The CDR3 totals 11 residues. The germline V gene encodes CDR1 LGHNT and CDR2 FRNRAP. In DNA form, the CDR3 reads TGTGCAAAAGTTTGGGGGGGTGGCTACACCTTC. It specifies CAKVWGGGYTF.